This is a list of T cell receptor beta chains from one sample in a study of post-analysis software for immune sequencing data. Each CDR3 protein is one row after TCRdb ran MiXCR on the PCR reads. Of 740,000 or so distinct CDR3 sequences detected, 53% appear once; the ten largest clones hold around 4.5%. The sample comprised blood. These receptors all come from a girl aged 5-17 years with multiple sclerosis. Each CDR3 is given with its conserved first and last residue. A D gene is named only where the DNA matches it firmly. Size tells how often a clone was seen (once, few, many) or the class of an expanded clone, and some rows leave it out.

abundance: NA; j_gene: TRBJ2-7; d_gene: TRBD2; v_gene: TRBV5-1; CDR3nt: TGCGCCAGCAGCTCAAAACGGACTAGCGGGAGCTACGAGCAGTACTTC; CDR3aa: CASSSKRTSGSYEQYF
abundance: few; j_gene: TRBJ1-2; d_gene: NA; v_gene: TRBV3-1; CDR3nt: TGTGCCAGCAGCCAAGGGGGCGACAGGAAAGGTGGCTACACCTTC; CDR3aa: CASSQGGDRKGGYTF
abundance: few; j_gene: TRBJ1-2; d_gene: NA; v_gene: TRBV10-3; CDR3nt: TGTGCCATCAGGCAGGGAGATGGCTATGGCTACACCTTC; CDR3aa: CAIRQGDGYGYTF
abundance: NA; j_gene: TRBJ2-5; d_gene: TRBD1; v_gene: TRBV4-1; CDR3nt: TGCGCCAGCAGCCATCACGAAATAAGAATGGACAGGCAAGAGACCCAGTACTTC; CDR3aa: CASSHHEIRMDRQETQYF
abundance: NA; j_gene: TRBJ2-5; d_gene: TRBD2; v_gene: TRBV29-1; CDR3nt: TGCAGCGCCCGAGCGGGAGGGTACCAAGAGACCCAGTACTTC; CDR3aa: CSARAGGYQETQYF
abundance: NA; j_gene: TRBJ2-1; d_gene: TRBD2; v_gene: TRBV5-1; CDR3nt: TGCGCCAGCAGCTCAACTGCGGGGGGACACAGGAACAATGAGCAGTTCTTC; CDR3aa: CASSSTAGGHRNNEQFF
abundance: NA; j_gene: TRBJ2-7; d_gene: NA; v_gene: TRBV29-1; CDR3nt: TGCAGCGCCCACCTACAGGGGACTTACGAGCAGTACTTC; CDR3aa: CSAHLQGTYEQYF
abundance: NA; j_gene: TRBJ1-2; d_gene: NA; v_gene: TRBV7-9; CDR3nt: TGTGCCAGCAGCTTAGAAGCAGTGATCTATGGCTACACCTTC; CDR3aa: CASSLEAVIYGYTF
abundance: few; j_gene: TRBJ1-5; d_gene: NA; v_gene: TRBV20-1; CDR3nt: TGCAGTGCTAGCCGCCTAGGGGGCAATCAGCCCCAGCATTTT; CDR3aa: CSASRLGGNQPQHF
abundance: NA; j_gene: TRBJ2-4; d_gene: NA; v_gene: TRBV3-1; CDR3nt: TGTGCCAGCAGCCAAGACCGGATGGGACTGTTAAACATTCAGTACTTC; CDR3aa: CASSQDRMGLLNIQYF
abundance: NA; j_gene: TRBJ1-2; d_gene: NA; v_gene: TRBV6-6; CDR3nt: TGTGCCAGCAGTTATAGCGGCAGGACCCATGGCTACACCTTC; CDR3aa: CASSYSGRTHGYTF
abundance: NA; j_gene: TRBJ2-1; d_gene: NA; v_gene: TRBV6-6; CDR3nt: TGTGCCAGCAGCCAGAGACGGGCCGGCGATGAGCAGTTCTTC; CDR3aa: CASSQRRAGDEQFF
abundance: NA; j_gene: TRBJ2-1; d_gene: TRBD2; v_gene: TRBV29-1; CDR3nt: TGCAGCGTGCTAGCGGGAGGGTTAAATGAGCAGTTCTTC; CDR3aa: CSVLAGGLNEQFF
abundance: NA; j_gene: TRBJ2-1; d_gene: NA; v_gene: TRBV12-3/TRBV12-4; CDR3nt: TGTGCCAGCAGTTTGCAGCCTAGTACGAATGAGCAGTTCTTC; CDR3aa: CASSLQPSTNEQFF
abundance: few; j_gene: TRBJ2-6; d_gene: NA; v_gene: TRBV10-3; CDR3nt: TGTGCCATCCCCAGGGGCAGGGAACTCCCTGAGGCCAACGTCCTGACTTTC; CDR3aa: CAIPRGRELPEANVLTF
abundance: few; j_gene: TRBJ2-7; d_gene: TRBD2; v_gene: TRBV20-1; CDR3nt: TGCAGTGCTAGGGGCATTCGGCCTAGCGGGCCTTCCTACGAGCAGTACTTC; CDR3aa: CSARGIRPSGPSYEQYF
abundance: once; j_gene: TRBJ2-3; d_gene: TRBD2; v_gene: TRBV20-1; CDR3nt: TGCAGTGCTATCCCGGCTAGCGGGAGGTCTTCTAGCACAGATACGCAGTATTTT; CDR3aa: CSAIPASGRSSSTDTQYF
abundance: NA; j_gene: TRBJ1-2; d_gene: TRBD1; v_gene: TRBV3-1; CDR3nt: TGTGCCAGCAGCCTCCATAGGGGGCGCGATAGGAATGGCTACACCTTC; CDR3aa: CASSLHRGRDRNGYTF
abundance: NA; j_gene: TRBJ2-3; d_gene: NA; v_gene: TRBV29-1; CDR3nt: TGCAGCGGCCGGAAGAGCACAGATACGCAGTATTTT; CDR3aa: CSGRKSTDTQYF
abundance: many; j_gene: TRBJ2-7; d_gene: NA; v_gene: TRBV5-1; CDR3nt: TGCGCCAGCAGCTTGGTGGACGAGCAGTACTTC; CDR3aa: CASSLVDEQYF
abundance: NA; j_gene: TRBJ1-2; d_gene: NA; v_gene: TRBV2; CDR3nt: TGTGCCAGCAGTTATGGGGCGCCGAGCTATGGCTACACCTTC; CDR3aa: CASSYGAPSYGYTF
abundance: NA; j_gene: TRBJ1-2; d_gene: NA; v_gene: TRBV5-6; CDR3nt: TGTGCCAGCAGCCCTCTACGGGCTTCCGCCAACTATGGCTACACCTTC; CDR3aa: CASSPLRASANYGYTF
abundance: NA; j_gene: TRBJ2-5; d_gene: NA; v_gene: TRBV10-3; CDR3nt: TGTGCCATCAGTGAGGCGACCGGACAAGGGCCAAAACGCGCGTACTTC; CDR3aa: CAISEATGQGPKRAYF
abundance: NA; j_gene: TRBJ2-1; d_gene: NA; v_gene: TRBV7-9; CDR3nt: TGTGCCAGCAGCGCAGGACGTGCTGAGCAGTTCTTC; CDR3aa: CASSAGRAEQFF
abundance: NA; j_gene: TRBJ1-2; d_gene: TRBD1; v_gene: TRBV29-1; CDR3nt: TGCAGCGTCTGGACAGGGGGCAACTATGGCTACACCTTC; CDR3aa: CSVWTGGNYGYTF
abundance: few; j_gene: TRBJ2-5; d_gene: TRBD2; v_gene: TRBV5-1; CDR3nt: TGCGCCAGCAGCTCGGGACTAGTCCAAGAGACCCAGTACTTC; CDR3aa: CASSSGLVQETQYF
abundance: NA; j_gene: TRBJ2-7; d_gene: NA; v_gene: TRBV7-4; CDR3nt: TGTGCCAGCAGCTCCCCGGACACCTACTACGAGCAGTACTTC; CDR3aa: CASSSPDTYYEQYF
abundance: NA; j_gene: TRBJ1-2; d_gene: NA; v_gene: TRBV7-9; CDR3nt: TGTGCCAGCAGCCCCTCCGACAGCCCATTGAACTATGGCTACACCTTC; CDR3aa: CASSPSDSPLNYGYTF
abundance: NA; j_gene: TRBJ2-5; d_gene: NA; v_gene: TRBV24-1; CDR3nt: TGTGCCACCAGCGCGGGGGCAACGAGGGGAGAGACCCAGTACTTC; CDR3aa: CATSAGATRGETQYF